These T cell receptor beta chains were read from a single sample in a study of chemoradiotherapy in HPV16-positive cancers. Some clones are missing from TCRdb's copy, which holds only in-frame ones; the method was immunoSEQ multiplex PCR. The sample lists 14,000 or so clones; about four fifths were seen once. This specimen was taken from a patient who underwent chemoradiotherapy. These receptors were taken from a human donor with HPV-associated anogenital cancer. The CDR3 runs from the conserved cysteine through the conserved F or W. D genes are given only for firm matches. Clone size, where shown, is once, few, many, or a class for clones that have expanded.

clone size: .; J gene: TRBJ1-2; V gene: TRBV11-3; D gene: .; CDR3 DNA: TGTGCCAGCAGTCCCCAGGACTATGGCTACACCTTC; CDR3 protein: CASSPQDYGYTF
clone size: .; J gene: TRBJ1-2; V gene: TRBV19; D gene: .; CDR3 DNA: TGTGCCAGTAGTAAACAGATTTTTAACTATGGCTACACCTTC; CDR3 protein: CASSKQIFNYGYTF
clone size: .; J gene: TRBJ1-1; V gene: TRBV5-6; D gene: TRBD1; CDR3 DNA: TGTGCCAGCAGCCCCAGGGCAGGGGGCGAACTTCTCTCTGAAGCTTTCTTT; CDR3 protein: CASSPRAGGELLSEAFF
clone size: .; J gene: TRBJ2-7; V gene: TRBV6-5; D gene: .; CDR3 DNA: TGTGCCAGCACGAAAGGCTACGAGCAGTACTTC; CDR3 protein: CASTKGYEQYF
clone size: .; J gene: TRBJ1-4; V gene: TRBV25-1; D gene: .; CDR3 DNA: TGTGCCAGCAGTGAATATTGGGACACCTCAACTAATGAAAAACTGTTTTTT; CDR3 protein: CASSEYWDTSTNEKLFF
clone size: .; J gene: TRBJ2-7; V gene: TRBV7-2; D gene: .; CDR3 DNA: TGTGCCAGCAGCTTAGATTCGGGGATCTCCTACGAGCAGTACTTC; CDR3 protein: CASSLDSGISYEQYF
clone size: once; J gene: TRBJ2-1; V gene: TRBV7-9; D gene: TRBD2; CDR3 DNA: TGTGCCAGCAGCTCTCGGGGGGGCTCCTACAATGAGCAGTTCTTC; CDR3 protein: CASSSRGGSYNEQFF
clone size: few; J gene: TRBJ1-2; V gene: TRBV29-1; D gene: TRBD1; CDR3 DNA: TGCAGCGTCCCCCGGGACAGTCCCTATGGCTACACCTTC; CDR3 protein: CSVPRDSPYGYTF
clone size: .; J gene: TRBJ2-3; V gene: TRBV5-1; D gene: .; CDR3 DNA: TGCGCCAGCACCCTTCTGGGGTCAGATACGCAGTATTTT; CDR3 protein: CASTLLGSDTQYF
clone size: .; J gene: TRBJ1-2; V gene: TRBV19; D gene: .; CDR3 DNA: TGTGCCAGTCGGGGGCAAGGGAGCTATGGCTACACCTTC; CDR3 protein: CASRGQGSYGYTF
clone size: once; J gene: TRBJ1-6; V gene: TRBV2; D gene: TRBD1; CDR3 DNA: TGTGCCAGCAGGGATGCAGGGGGCGGCGATAATTCACCCCTCCACTTT; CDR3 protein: CASRDAGGGDNSPLHF
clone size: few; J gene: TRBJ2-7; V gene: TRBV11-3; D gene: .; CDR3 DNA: TGTGCCAGCAGCGTAGAGAACAGAGCTGAGGCCTACGAGCAGTACTTC; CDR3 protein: CASSVENRAEAYEQYF
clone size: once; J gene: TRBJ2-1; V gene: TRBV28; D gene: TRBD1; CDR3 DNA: TGTGCCAGCAGTGGACAGGGTCGCCGGGTCGGTGAGCAGTTCTTC; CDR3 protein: CASSGQGRRVGEQFF
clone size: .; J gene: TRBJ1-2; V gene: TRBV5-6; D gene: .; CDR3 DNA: TGTGCCAGCAGCTTGGATGCCAGCGGCTATGGCTACACCTTC; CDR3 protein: CASSLDASGYGYTF
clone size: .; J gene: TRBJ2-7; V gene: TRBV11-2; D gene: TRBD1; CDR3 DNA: TGTGCCAGCAGCTTGGGACAGGGGGCGCGAGAGCAGTACTTC; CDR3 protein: CASSLGQGAREQYF
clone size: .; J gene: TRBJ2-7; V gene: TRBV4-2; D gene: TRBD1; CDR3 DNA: TGTGCCAGCAGCCAGGGCGATCTGACAGGGCGGTCCTACGAGCAGTACTTC; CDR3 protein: CASSQGDLTGRSYEQYF
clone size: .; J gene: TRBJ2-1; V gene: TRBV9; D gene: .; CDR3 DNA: TGTGCCAGCAGCGTAGCGTATCAGGGGCCCAGGCAGTTCTTC; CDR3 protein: CASSVAYQGPRQFF
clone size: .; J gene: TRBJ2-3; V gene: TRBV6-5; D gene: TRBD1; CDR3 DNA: TGTGCCAGCAACCGCCGGGACAGGGGATCAGATACGCAGTATTTT; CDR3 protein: CASNRRDRGSDTQYF
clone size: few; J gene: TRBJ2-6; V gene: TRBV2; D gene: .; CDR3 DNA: TGTGCCAGCGTCAGGGAAGCGGGTGGGGCCAACGTCCTGACTTTC; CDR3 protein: CASVREAGGANVLTF
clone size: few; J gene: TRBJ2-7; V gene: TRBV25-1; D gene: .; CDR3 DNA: TGTGCCAGCAGTGAATACCAGGGGTGGTACGAGCAGTACTTC; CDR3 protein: CASSEYQGWYEQYF
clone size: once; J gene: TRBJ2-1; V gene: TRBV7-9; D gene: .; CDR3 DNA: TGTGCCAGCAGCTTAGTCGGGGAGCAGTTCTTC; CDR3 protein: CASSLVGEQFF
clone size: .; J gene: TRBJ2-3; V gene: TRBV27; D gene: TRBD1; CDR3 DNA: TGTGCCAGCACTTCACCTGCAGGGGGAAAACAGTATTTT; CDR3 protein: CASTSPAGGKQYF
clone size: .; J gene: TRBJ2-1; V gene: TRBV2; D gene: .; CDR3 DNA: TGTGCCAGCAGTGAATGGGTTGAATTTAATGAGCAGTTCTTC; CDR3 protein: CASSEWVEFNEQFF
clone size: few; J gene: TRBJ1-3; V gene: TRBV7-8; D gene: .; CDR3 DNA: TGTGCCAGCAGCTTAGTGGGTCATGCCCTCGTCCCTGGAAACACCATATATTTT; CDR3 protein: CASSLVGHALVPGNTIYF
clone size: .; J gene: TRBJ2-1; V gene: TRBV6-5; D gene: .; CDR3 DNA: TGTGCCACCAGGGCTTATGCCTACAATGAGCAGTTCTTC; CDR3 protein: CATRAYAYNEQFF
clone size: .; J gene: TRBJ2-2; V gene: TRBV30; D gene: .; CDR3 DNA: TGTGCCTGGAGTGTAGGGCGGAGGAACACCGGGGAGCTGTTTTTT; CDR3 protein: CAWSVGRRNTGELFF
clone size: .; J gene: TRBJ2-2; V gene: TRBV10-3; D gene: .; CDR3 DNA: TGTGCCAGCGATGACAGGGAGGACACCGGGGAGCTGTTTTTT; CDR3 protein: CASDDREDTGELFF
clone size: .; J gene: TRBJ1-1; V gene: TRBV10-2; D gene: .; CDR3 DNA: TGCGCCAGCAGTGAGTCTGGGAGGGCCTTAAACACTGAAGCTTTCTTT; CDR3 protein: CASSESGRALNTEAFF
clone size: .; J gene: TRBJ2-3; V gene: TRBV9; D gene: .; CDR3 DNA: TGTGCCAGCAGCGCTAGTGCAGATACGCAGTATTTT; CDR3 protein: CASSASADTQYF
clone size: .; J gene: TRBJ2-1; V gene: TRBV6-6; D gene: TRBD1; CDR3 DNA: TGTGCCAGCACCCTACTCACAGGGGGCAGCGTGAATGAGCAGTTCTTC; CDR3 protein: CASTLLTGGSVNEQFF
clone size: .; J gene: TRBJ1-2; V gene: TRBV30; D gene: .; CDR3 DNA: TGTGCCTGGAGTGTCTCAAGGTCCTATGGCTACACCTTC; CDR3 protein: CAWSVSRSYGYTF
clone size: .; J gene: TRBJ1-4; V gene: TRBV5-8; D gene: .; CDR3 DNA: TGTGCCAGCAGCCTGGGGATGTCTAATGAAAAACTGTTTTTT; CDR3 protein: CASSLGMSNEKLFF
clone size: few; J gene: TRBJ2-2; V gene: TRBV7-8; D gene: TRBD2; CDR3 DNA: TGTGCCAGCAGCTTACCGCGGGGGGGAAACACCGGGGAGCTGTTTTTT; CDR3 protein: CASSLPRGGNTGELFF
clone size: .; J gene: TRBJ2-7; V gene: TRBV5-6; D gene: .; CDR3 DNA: TGTGCCAGCAGCAGCCTTAGGTACGAGCAGTACTTC; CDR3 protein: CASSSLRYEQYF